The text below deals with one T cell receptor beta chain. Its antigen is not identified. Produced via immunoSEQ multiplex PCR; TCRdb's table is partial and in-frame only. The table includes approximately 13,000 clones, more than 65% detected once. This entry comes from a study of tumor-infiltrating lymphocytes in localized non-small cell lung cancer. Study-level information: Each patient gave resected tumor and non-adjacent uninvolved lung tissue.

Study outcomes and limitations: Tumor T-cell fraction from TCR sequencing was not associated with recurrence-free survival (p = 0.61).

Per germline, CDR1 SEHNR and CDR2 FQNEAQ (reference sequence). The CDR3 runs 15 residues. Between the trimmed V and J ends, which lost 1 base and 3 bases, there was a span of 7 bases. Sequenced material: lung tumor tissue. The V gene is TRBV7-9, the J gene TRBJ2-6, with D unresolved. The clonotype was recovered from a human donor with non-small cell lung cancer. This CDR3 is CASSLVGFGANVLTF. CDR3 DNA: TGTGCCAGCAGCTTAGTAGGGTTTGGGGCCAACGTCCTGACTTTC.